The source of this T cell receptor beta chain is a study of OX40 agonist ivuxolimab in advanced cancers. The method was immunoSEQ multiplex PCR; TCRdb's version includes in-frame clones alone and lacks a portion of them. The repertoire holds more than 100,000 clones, with 85% to 95% as singletons. This CDR3 is built from 13 residues. CDR1 is SNHLY, CDR2 FYNNEI, per germline. V lost 6 bases, J lost 6 bases, and 7 bases stayed unmatched. The chain combines TRBV2 with TRBJ1-1; TRBD1 aligns across 7 bases. The material sequenced was CD4+ or CD8+ T cells sorted from blood, taken in a trial of the OX40 agonist ivuxolimab. The source of this sequence is an adult with an advanced solid tumor such as melanoma, head and neck, liver or kidney cancer. The DNA for the CDR3 is TGTGCCAGCAGGACAGGGTTTACCTCTGAAGCTTTCTTT. Its protein product is CASRTGFTSEAFF.